Shown below are 7 T cell receptor beta chains from a single sample sequenced in a study of cytomegalovirus exposure and HLA in healthy donors. Sequenced by immunoSEQ multiplex PCR; TCRdb stores in-frame clones only, minus some. The sample yields roughly 80,000 clones, about nine tenths seen once. Sequenced sample: PBMCs. The receptor source for this set is a man aged 25-45 years in good health and CMV-seronegative.

This chain connects TRBV4-2 to TRBJ2-2, with D unresolved. V was shortened by 1 base and J by 1 base, with 10 bases between the two germline ends. This CDR3 contains 16 residues. The germline CDR1 and CDR2 sequences are LGHNA and YNFKEQ. The CDR3 loop reads CASSQGLRQNTGELFF. In DNA form, the CDR3 reads TGTGCCAGCAGCCAAGGCCTCCGACAGAACACCGGGGAGCTGTTTTTT.

The chain uses TRBV18 and TRBJ2-5; no definite D call. CDR1 KGHSH and CDR2 LQKENI come from the germline V gene. The V end lost 6 bases, the J end lost 1 base, and 6 bases lay between the germline ends. The CDR3 extends over 12 amino acids. For the CDR3, the DNA is TGTGCCAGCTCGGGCGCCCAAGAGACCCAGTACTTC. The encoded protein is CASSGAQETQYF.

The rearrangement links TRBV28 to TRBJ1-1; D remains ambiguous. Trimming stripped 6 bases from V and 4 bases from J, with 12 bases between. The CDR3 is 13 residues long. In germline, CDR1 is MDHEN, CDR2 SYDVKM. The CDR3 DNA reads TGTGCCAGCAGCCCCACCGTGAGCACTGAAGCTTTCTTT. This gives the protein CASSPTVSTEAFF. Variable domain in full (rest from reference TRBV28 and TRBJ1-1): DVKVTQSSRYLVKRTGEKVFLECVQDMDHENMFWYRQDPGLGLRLIYFSYDVKMKEKGDIPEGYSVSREKKERFSLILESASTNQTSMYLCASSPTVSTEAFFGQGTRLTVV.

This clone has a single count. This chain connects TRBV15 to TRBJ2-5, with D tentatively TRBD2 (5 bases). V was shortened by 5 bases and J by 5 bases, with 24 bases between the two germline ends. The germline gives CDR1 LNHNV, CDR2 YYDKDF (reference sequence). This CDR3 has 17 amino acids. The CDR3 nucleotides read TGTGCCACCAGCGCAACTAGACCGGGAAATAACAAGGAGACCCAGTACTTC. Protein sequence: CATSATRPGNNKETQYF.

The chain joins TRBV27 to TRBJ1-1; a weak D match, TRBD1 (5 bases). Germline CDR1 MNHEY, CDR2 SMNVEV (reference sequence). The CDR3 sequence is 15 residues long. Deletions cut 0 bases from V and 1 base from J, with 9 bases between. The CDR3 sequence: CASSLSGGGNTEAFF. The DNA of the CDR3 is TGTGCCAGCAGTTTATCGGGGGGAGGGAACACTGAAGCTTTCTTT.

The chain uses TRBV5-1 and TRBJ2-1, with 11 bases that match TRBD2. V was clipped by 1 base and J by 4 bases; unmatched bases: 7. The germline CDR1 and CDR2 sequences are SGHRS and YFSETQ. The CDR3 extends over 17 amino acids. The CDR3: CASSLHPGTSGYNEQFF. As DNA, the CDR3 is TGCGCCAGCAGCTTGCATCCAGGGACTAGCGGTTACAATGAGCAGTTCTTC.

The CDR3 loop reads CASSELGGLGANVLTF. CDR3 DNA: TGTGCCAGCAGTGAATTGGGGGGGCTCGGGGCCAACGTCCTGACTTTC. The chain combines TRBV2 with TRBJ2-6, with a tentative D call TRBD2 (7 bases). V shed 2 bases and J shed 4 bases, with 12 bases lying between them. Germline loops: CDR1 SNHLY, CDR2 FYNNEI. The CDR3 is made up of 16 amino acids.